The source of this TCR beta chain is a study of OX40 agonist ivuxolimab in advanced cancers. Turning to the overall study: Ivuxolimab was a fully human IgG2 agonistic monoclonal antibody targeting the costimulatory receptor OX40 (CD134). Intravenous ivuxolimab was administered to patients every 2 weeks at six dose levels: 0.01, 0.1, 0.3, 1.5, 3 and 10 mg/kg. Of the roughly 52 dose-escalation patients, hepatocellular carcinoma was present in about 20, melanoma in approximately 15, renal cell carcinoma in 9 and head and neck cancer in 9. A male proportion of under 85% and a mean age of approximately 55 years, ranging from roughly 23 to 90, were recorded for the dose-escalation cohort. Patients were allowed to have had prior anti-PD-1, anti-PD-L1 or anti-CTLA-4 therapy, and 40% of the dose-escalation patients had been treated with checkpoint inhibitors. Partial responses were achieved by three dose-escalation patients, of whom one had hepatocellular carcinoma and two had cutaneous melanoma. Peripheral TCRbeta sequencing was intended to test whether TCR sequence diversity was altered and clonal T-cell expansion was caused by ivuxolimab. The paper reports the monotherapy dose-escalation portion (N of about 56 patients) of the phase I ivuxolimab trial. The paper as a whole reports these results and caveats: In partial responders in the 0.1-3.0 mg/kg groups, normalized peripheral clonal expansion was found to be among the lowest, especially among CD8+ T cells. Which antigens the clonally expanded peripheral T cells were specific for was not determined. At doses of 0.1 to 3.0 mg/kg, clonal expansion of both CD4+ and CD8+ blood T cells was observed from baseline to week 6. Low levels of normalized T-cell clonal expansion were also seen in some patients who did not respond. After ivuxolimab, CD8+ T cells had more expanded clones than CD4+ T cells on average.

This clone is regarded as medium-sized (0.01 to 0.1%). Its recognized antigen is unknown. No much larger clonotype is one base removed from it; base qualities were not supplied. Patients with autoimmune disease history or receiving systemic immunosuppression were excluded from the trial. Peripheral blood for TCR sequencing was collected from all dose cohorts at baseline, on cycle 4 day 1, and on cycle 7 day 1. Samples were obtained from an open-label, multicenter, first-in-human phase I dose-escalation trial of ivuxolimab. Adults with locally advanced or metastatic melanoma, renal cell carcinoma, hepatocellular carcinoma or head and neck squamous cell carcinoma were enrolled in the trial. Before TCR sequencing, CD4+ and CD8+ T cells were separately sorted from peripheral blood. Genomic DNA was extracted from sorted cells for sequencing of the TCRbeta CDR3 region. The immunoSEQ Assay was used for sequencing of TCRbeta CDR3 regions. Imported from immuneACCESS, the table was reduced by TCRdb to in-frame sequences with V and J called. These copies leave out some clones; in studies compared against another copy, an unresolved V gene accounts for under half, and the cause of the remainder is not known. For this sample there are fewer than 65,000 clones; around 87% appear just once. The ten largest account for approximately 5% of the sample.

From its cysteine to its phenylalanine, the CDR3 spans 17 amino acids. Only CDR3 DNA is held: 51 bases, read in frame from base 1. At the junction V is shortened by 5 bases and J by 6 bases, with 23 bases in between. Per the germline V gene, SGHTA is the CDR1 and FQGTGA is the CDR2. This sequence was found in an adult with an advanced solid tumor such as melanoma, head and neck, liver or kidney cancer. The starting material was CD4+ or CD8+ T cells sorted from blood, obtained in a trial of the OX40 agonist ivuxolimab. This sequence uses TRBV7-3 and TRBJ1-5; the D region possibly corresponds to TRBD1 (6 bases align). The CDR3 here reads CASSPWAGQGPSQPQHF. The DNA sequence follows: TGTGCCAGCAGCCCCTGGGCGGGGCAGGGGCCTAGTCAGCCCCAGCATTTT.